What follows describes a single TCR beta chain. No antigen is known for it. It has no much larger one-base neighbor in the sample; base qualities were not kept. TCR CDR3 regions were amplified from genomic DNA by multiplex PCR using the deep immunoSEQ assay. For each cell subset, the extracted genomic DNA was distributed evenly across all wells of several immunoSEQ 96-well plates, and each plate served as one replicate. Each replicate PCR for sorted subsets received about 0.2 ug genomic DNA, equal to about 30,000 T cell genomes. The purified libraries were quantified using a Qubit 3.0 fluorometer, sized with a Bioanalyzer 2100, and then quantified again using the KAPA Library Quantification kit. Every immunoSEQ 96-well plate was sequenced on a dedicated single-read 150-cycle Illumina NextSeq 550 flow cell. On the study's bioinformatics: Because the immunoSEQ output included only junctional sequences and no quality scores, the filtering could not be the same as the filtering used for full-length reads. Sequences were annotated with PyIR, a Python wrapper for IgBLAST v1.9, and V/J genes and CDR3 were assigned using IMGT germline references. Reads with weak V/J assignments (E-value above 1e-6), missing CDR3, stop codons, out-of-frame junctions, or ambiguous translated residues were removed. V3J clonotypes were defined by identical inferred V gene, J gene, and CDR3 amino acid sequence. Percentage overlap between repertoires was calculated by dividing the number of shared unique clonotypes by the size of the smaller repertoire. Three approaches were used to assess repertoire richness: RTK rarefaction, the Chao1 estimator, and Recon v2.1 estimates of unobserved clonotypes. OLGA was used to compute generation probabilities for all TCRbeta clonotypes that the gDNA method yielded from a handful of donors. Held by TCRdb, this immuneACCESS table contains in-frame sequences only and omits some clones. Under half of the omission traces to an unresolved V gene where checked; the cause of the rest is unknown. V, J and clone size derive from that table, while D and trimming were established from the DNA sequence. For this sample the table gives roughly 590,000 clones, of which roughly 95% were detected only once. Of the sample, 0.09% to 0.13% is held by the ten largest clones.

The data derive from a study of shared clonotypes between healthy human individuals (dated by TCRdb to 2018 to 2020). Notes on the research overall: Two women and three men aged 18 to 49 years were included in the cohort. For each donor, three plates each were used for CD4 naive and CD4 memory, two plates were used for CD8 naive, and one plate was used for CD8 memory. To estimate repertoire size and how much clonotypes are shared between individuals, the study performed deep sequencing of blood TCR repertoires from a handful of healthy adults. Different laboratories and diverse techniques were used to prepare libraries and sequence TCR repertoires, to increase sequencing depth and limit assay-specific biases. Per donor, leukapheresis produced somewhere between about 0.8 and 9 billion PBMCs. On the study overall, not on this receptor specifically: Pairwise subsampling led to the expectation that sequencing depth would affect the degree of clonotype sharing among donors. Rarefaction of sorted-subset datasets indicated incomplete sequencing despite the large sequencing depth. Only blood was sampled, and tissue TCR repertoires likely differ from those in blood. Naive subsets generally had larger estimated clonotype richness than memory subsets. Higher generation probabilities were observed for clonotypes shared by all four sorted-subset donors than for non-shared clonotypes. The small number of donors limited the genetic and exposure-history diversity represented. Roughly 5% of naive CD4, 3.5% of naive CD8, around 2.3% of memory CD4, and 0.4% of memory CD8 clonotypes were shared across several donors.

The junction carries 5 bases between V and J, which are trimmed by 2 bases and 3 bases respectively. The CDR3 sequence holds 13 residues, the cysteine and phenylalanine included. Only the CDR3 portion is preserved as DNA: 39 bases, with reading frame beginning at the first base. Reading the germline V gene gives CDR1 MNHEY and CDR2 SVGAGI. CD8 naive samples consisted of CD45RO-negative cells that were positively selected for CCR7, yielding a CD45RA+CCR7+ population without TemRA cells. The donors were healthy, HIV-negative adults who had no recently reported acute infections or vaccinations. Every donor was a Caucasian adult living in Nashville, Tennessee, USA. Blood was collected by leukapheresis, and PBMCs were isolated by Ficoll-Histopaque density gradient centrifugation and then cryopreserved in liquid nitrogen vapor phase. Analytical flow cytometry was used to check the purity and quantity of every magnetically sorted T cell population. Each sorted fraction had its genomic DNA isolated and then quantified by UV absorbance on a Nanodrop 2000c.

The material sequenced was naive CD8+ T cells sorted from blood. This specimen's cell subset or site label, per the study, means: CD45RA+CCR7+. The TCR originated in a woman in her twenties or thirties in good health. This chain is built from TRBV6-5 and TRBJ2-1; there is no confident call for the D gene. The CDR3 here reads CASSYTHYNEQFF. The nucleotide sequence is given as TGTGCCAGCAGTTACACCCACTACAATGAGCAGTTCTTC.